Listed here are 18 T cell receptor beta chains from one sample, sequenced in a study of shared clonotypes between healthy human individuals. Sequencing used immunoSEQ multiplex PCR; TCRdb keeps in-frame clones, though not all of them. This table holds some 1.4 million clones, roughly 96% found once. Material for sequencing was naive CD4+ T cells sorted from blood. Indicated subset: CD45RA+ positively selected. These receptors were taken from a young man in good health.

This chain joins TRBV4-1 and TRBJ2-3; weak D call: TRBD2 (6 bases). The germline V and J ends were trimmed by 4 bases and 0 bases, with 8 bases remaining between them. The germline gives CDR1 MGHRA, CDR2 YSYEKL. The CDR3 runs to 14 residues. CDR3 protein: CASSLGTSTDTQYF. The CDR3 region has the DNA TGCGCCAGCAGCCTTGGGACTAGCACAGATACGCAGTATTTT.

Regarding this clone: The same CDR3 also results from other DNA sequences found in this sample. The chain uses TRBV5-1 and TRBJ1-1; a weak D match, TRBD1 (6 bases). The CDR3 loop spans 16 amino acids. V was trimmed by 4 bases and J by 2 bases, leaving 18 bases between them. Germline CDR1 SGHRS, CDR2 YFSETQ. CDR3 bases: TGCGCCAGCAGCCCGGGACAATTATTACCAAACACTGAAGCTTTCTTT. It yields the protein CASSPGQLLPNTEAFF.

The V gene is TRBV10-1, the J gene TRBJ2-1; D gene ambiguous. CDR1 WNHNN and CDR2 SYGVQD come from the germline V gene (reference sequence). Trimming left V 6 bases short and J 8 bases short, with 23 bases between. This CDR3 comprises 16 residues. The CDR3 DNA follows: TGCGCCAGCAGCGAACTTGCCGTATTCGACCGTGATGAGCAGTTCTTC. Encoded protein: CASSELAVFDRDEQFF.

The V call is TRBV18, the J call TRBJ1-5; D call uncertain. The V and J ends lost 6 bases and 5 bases respectively, with 23 bases between them. This CDR3 has 17 residues. The germline V gene encodes CDR1 KGHSH and CDR2 LQKENI. Here the CDR3 reads CASSPSTMTSGDQPQHF. The DNA for the CDR3 is TGTGCCAGCTCTCCGAGCACTATGACCTCGGGCGATCAGCCCCAGCATTTT. The variable domain in full, with the rest retrieved from reference TRBV18 and TRBJ1-5, is NAGVMQNPRHLVRRRGQEARLRCSPMKGHSHVYWYRQLPEEGLKFMVYLQKENIIDESGMPKERFSAEFPKEGPSILRIQQVVRGDSAAYFCASSPSTMTSGDQPQHFGDGTRLSIL.

This sequence joins TRBV6-5 and TRBJ2-3; 7 positions agree with TRBD2. V lost 5 bases and J lost 1; bases outside the gene matches: 6. Per the germline V gene, CDR1 is MNHEY and CDR2 is SVGAGI. The CDR3 runs 15 residues. The CDR3 DNA follows: TGTGCCAGCAGTGGTCTTACTAGCGGCACAGATACGCAGTATTTT. Protein: CASSGLTSGTDTQYF.

The chain uses TRBV11-3 and TRBJ2-5; D not resolved. The CDR3 is 13 residues long. V lost 4 bases and J 2 bases, leaving 8 bases between the germline ends. Germline V gene sequence: CDR1 SGHNT, CDR2 YENEEA. For the CDR3, the DNA is TGTGCCAGCAGCTCAGAGAATCAAGAGACCCAGTACTTC. It yields the protein CASSSENQETQYF.

The chain recombines TRBV5-1 with TRBJ2-7; possible D gene TRBD1, 5 bases. Germline V gives CDR1 SGHRS, CDR2 YFSETQ. The CDR3 has 13 amino acids. Deletions cut 1 base from V and 5 bases from J, with 10 bases between. In nucleotides, the CDR3 is TGCGCCAGCAGCTTGTCCAGGGTCCACGAGCAGTACTTC. It yields the protein CASSLSRVHEQYF.

The rearrangement uses TRBV28 and TRBJ1-5; weak D call: TRBD1 (6 bases). CDR3 length: 14 amino acids. Germline loops: CDR1 MDHEN, CDR2 SYDVKM. V dropped 4 bases and J dropped 6 bases, with 13 bases sitting between them. Here the CDR3 DNA reads TGTGCCAGCAGTTACCAGGGGTATGGTCAGCCCCAGCATTTT. This sequence encodes CASSYQGYGQPQHF.

This chain uses TRBV11-2 with TRBJ1-1, with TRBD1 as a possible D gene (6 bases). Deletions cut 2 bases from V and 4 bases from J, with 8 bases between. CDR3 length equals 13 residues. Germline V gene data show CDR1 as SGHAT and CDR2 as FQNNGV. The CDR3 coding sequence is TGTGCCAGCAGCTTACGGGACACCACTGAAGCTTTCTTT. As protein: CASSLRDTTEAFF.

This clone was observed a single time. The V gene is TRBV27, the J gene TRBJ2-3; 11 nucleotides agree with TRBD2. Germline V gene data show CDR1 as MNHEY and CDR2 as SMNVEV (reference sequence). J gave up 2 bases and V 6 bases, and 4 bases lay outside the gene matches. The CDR3 spans 15 residues. The chain's CDR3 is CASRRLAGSTDTQYF. The CDR3 coding sequence is TGTGCCAGCAGGCGACTAGCGGGGTCCACAGATACGCAGTATTTT.

The gene calls are TRBV15 and TRBJ2-7, with a weak D call TRBD2 (7 bases). There are 16 residues in the CDR3. Trimming took 1 base from V and 3 from J, leaving 16 bases between them. Germline V gives CDR1 LNHNV, CDR2 YYDKDF (reference sequence). This CDR3 reads CATSRVGGGFHYEQYF. CDR3 DNA sequence: TGTGCCACCAGCAGAGTGGGGGGGGGCTTTCACTACGAGCAGTACTTC.

This rearrangement joins TRBV6-4 to TRBJ2-3, with 7 positions matching TRBD2. Germline CDR1 and CDR2: MRHNA and SNTAGT. The trim removed 11 bases at V and 2 bases at J, leaving 7 bases unmatched. The CDR3 has 13 amino acids. The CDR3 nucleotides read TGTGCCTCTGCACGGGACTACACAGATACGCAGTATTTT. Its protein is CASARDYTDTQYF.

The chain uses TRBV10-3 and TRBJ1-5; no definite D call. The CDR3 has 14 residues. Germline CDR1 ENHRY, CDR2 SYGVKD. Trimming removed 0 bases at V and 10 bases at J, with 13 bases between. The CDR3 DNA reads TGTGCCATCAGTGAGTCGGCCGTTGATCCACCCCAGCATTTT. As protein: CAISESAVDPPQHF.

The DNA for the CDR3 is TGCAGCGTTGAGCCCACCAGGAACACCGGGGAGCTGTTTTTT. Protein product: CSVEPTRNTGELFF. The rearrangement links TRBV29-1 to TRBJ2-2; D remains unclear. V gave up 3 bases and J gave up 1 base, with 9 bases separating them. Germline CDR1 SQVTM, CDR2 ANQGSEA. The CDR3 loop spans 14 amino acids.

CDR3 amino acids: CASRGDMGEKLFF. As DNA, the CDR3 is TGTGCCAGCAGAGGGGACATGGGGGAAAAACTGTTTTTT. The V call is TRBV6-6, the J call TRBJ1-4; D possibly corresponds to TRBD1 (6 bases). The CDR3 runs to 13 residues. V lost 6 bases and J 8 bases, leaving 13 bases between the germline ends. Germline V CDR1 and CDR2: MNHNY, SVGAGI (reference sequence).

The CDR3 protein is CSVWLAGVCFF. CDR3 nucleotide sequence: TGCAGCGTTTGGCTAGCGGGAGTATGCTTCTTC. J is TRBJ2-1 and V is TRBV29-1, with TRBD2 matching over 10 bases. This CDR3 spans 11 amino acids. Germline V gene lookup returns CDR1 SQVTM and CDR2 ANQGSEA. V dropped 5 bases and J dropped 16; count of bases not matched to a gene: 8.

V is TRBV7-9 and J is TRBJ1-1, with D unresolved. The CDR3 contains 12 residues. Trimming removed 2 bases at V and 7 bases at J, with 8 bases between. CDR1 and CDR2 (germline): SEHNR, FQNEAQ (reference sequence). CDR3 region: CASSLLKDEAFF. DNA for the CDR3: TGTGCCAGCAGCTTACTTAAAGATGAAGCTTTCTTT.

The chain has TRBV19 and TRBJ1-5, with D possibly TRBD1 on 5 matching bases. The CDR3 contains 16 residues. The germline CDR1 and CDR2 sequences are LNHDA and SQIVND (reference sequence). Trimming took 3 bases from V and 4 from J, leaving 16 bases between them. For the CDR3, the DNA is TGTGCCAGTAGTATTCGTGATGGGACGGGAAATCAGCCCCAGCATTTT. Translation: CASSIRDGTGNQPQHF.